Listed here are 25 T cell receptor beta chains from one sample, sequenced in a study of graft-versus-host responses after intestinal transplantation. Generated by immunoSEQ multiplex PCR, the TCRdb table keeps only in-frame clones and is missing some. The table includes 85,000 to 90,000 clones, 85% to 95% detected once. Which antigens these TCRs recognize remains unknown. This material consisted of unstimulated CD4+ T cells sorted from spleen or lymph node cells, taken before transplant. Every receptor here comes from a human donor who was the organ donor for an intestinal transplant.

This clone was picked up one time. The gene calls are TRBV15 and TRBJ1-1; 10 bases are a match to TRBD1. V lost 1 base to trimming and J lost 7 bases; unmatched junction nucleotides: 15. There are 18 residues in the CDR3. In germline, CDR1 is LNHNV, CDR2 YYDKDF (reference sequence). The CDR3 sequence: CATSRGDRGLRLYGEAFF. CDR3 sequence (DNA): TGTGCCACCAGCAGAGGAGACAGGGGGCTAAGGCTTTACGGTGAAGCTTTCTTT.

The chain carries TRBV7-5 and TRBJ1-6; TRBD1 is the table's D call, not checked against the DNA. TRBV7-5 is classified as a pseudogene. This CDR3 has 13 amino acids. The chain's CDR3 is CARSLAQNSPLHF. CDR3 in DNA: TGTGCCAGAAGCTTAGCCCAGAATTCACCCCTCCACTTT.

The chain couples TRBV6-1 to TRBJ1-5, with D tentatively TRBD1 (5 bases). Germline V gene sequence: CDR1 MNHNS, CDR2 SASEGT. The CDR3 is made up of 13 amino acids. V lost 6 bases to trimming and J lost 6 bases, with 12 bases between them. CDR3 sequence: CASSGLTAQPQHF. The CDR3 bases are TGTGCCAGCAGCGGTTTGACAGCTCAGCCCCAGCATTTT.

The rearrangement links TRBV29-1 to TRBJ2-7, with D maybe TRBD2 (7 bases). This CDR3 has 14 amino acids. The V and J ends lost 7 bases and 2 bases respectively, with 18 bases between them. From germline, CDR1 is SQVTM and CDR2 ANQGSEA. CDR3 amino acids: CSALAGGRAYEQYF. The CDR3 DNA is TGCAGCGCCCTCGCCGGGGGGCGGGCCTACGAGCAGTACTTC.

J is TRBJ1-2 and V is TRBV5-1; TRBD1 aligns across 7 bases. Germline values: CDR1 SGHRS, CDR2 YFSETQ. The CDR3 contains 16 residues. V shed 4 bases and J 3 bases; nucleotides not matched to a gene: 12. CDR3 nucleotides: TGCGCCAGCAGCCCTACCGACAGGGCGGGTGACTATGGCTACACCTTC. This encodes CASSPTDRAGDYGYTF.

The rearrangement links TRBV28 to TRBJ1-5; D is ambiguous. CDR3 length: 14 amino acids. Germline assignment: CDR1 MDHEN and CDR2 SYDVKM. The V end was cut by 7 bases, the J end by 0 bases, with 10 bases between. The CDR3: CASTGAYSNQPQHF. Here the CDR3 DNA reads TGTGCCAGCACCGGAGCTTATAGCAATCAGCCCCAGCATTTT.

This chain connects TRBV2 to TRBJ2-2, with TRBD1 matching 8 bases. V lost 3 bases and J lost 5; bases outside the gene matches: 5. Germline values: CDR1 SNHLY, CDR2 FYNNEI. The CDR3 is made up of 15 amino acids. CDR3 sequence reads: CASSEDRVHTGELFF. CDR3 nucleotide sequence: TGTGCCAGCAGTGAGGACAGGGTTCATACCGGGGAGCTGTTTTTT.

The gene calls are TRBV29-1 and TRBJ2-7; D remains unclear. Germline CDR1 reads SQVTM; CDR2 reads ANQGSEA. The CDR3 is 12 amino acids. Trimming removed 4 bases from V and 4 bases from J, with 11 bases in between. CDR3 in amino acids: CSVGLVGYEQYF. Written as DNA, the CDR3 is TGCAGCGTTGGCCTAGTCGGGTACGAGCAGTACTTC.

This clone is a singleton in its sample. The V and J genes are TRBV7-3 and TRBJ2-2; no firm D call. Looked up from germline, CDR1 is SGHTA and CDR2 is FQGTGA. Trimming left V 6 bases short and J 5 bases short, with 10 bases between. The CDR3 consists of 13 residues. The CDR3 DNA sequence: TGTGCCAGCAGTAGAGTCCTGACCGGGGAGCTGTTTTTT. Amino acid sequence: CASSRVLTGELFF.

V is TRBV6-6 and J is TRBJ1-5, with no clear D. With 4 bases removed from V and 5 bases from J, the gap between germline ends came to 6 bases. The CDR3 is made up of 12 amino acids. Germline lookup yields CDR1 MNHNY and CDR2 SVGAGI (reference sequence). The CDR3 here is CASSFGDQPQHF. For the CDR3, the DNA is TGTGCCAGCAGTTTCGGAGATCAGCCCCAGCATTTT.

The V and J genes are TRBV10-2 and TRBJ1-2; 8 bases match TRBD1. CDR1 is WSHSY, CDR2 SAAADI, per germline. V gave up 6 bases and J gave up 5 bases; unmatched junction bases: 8. The CDR3 is made up of 14 amino acids. The chain's CDR3 is CASRADRDLYGYTF. CDR3 nucleotides: TGCGCCAGCAGAGCGGACAGGGACCTGTATGGCTACACCTTC.

This chain uses TRBV19 with TRBJ2-2; weak D call: TRBD1 (7 bases). Germline lookup yields CDR1 LNHDA and CDR2 SQIVND (reference sequence). The CDR3 has 17 amino acids. Trimming took 3 bases from V and 3 from J, leaving 17 bases between them. The CDR3 DNA reads TGTGCCAGTAGTATCCTTGGCGGGACAGCCGACACCGGGGAGCTGTTTTTT. This sequence encodes CASSILGGTADTGELFF.

This clone has just one count. This rearrangement joins TRBV9 to TRBJ2-1; 16 positions agree with TRBD2. Per germline, CDR1 SGDLS and CDR2 YYNGEE. V shed 3 bases and J 7 bases; nucleotides not matched to a gene: 10. CDR3 size: 18 residues. DNA for the CDR3: TGTGCCAGCAGCGGAGAGGGCGGGACTAGCGGGGGGGAGAATGAGCAGTTCTTC. As protein: CASSGEGGTSGGENEQFF.

The V call is TRBV28, the J call TRBJ2-1; 8 bases match TRBD2. Germline loops: CDR1 MDHEN, CDR2 SYDVKM. V lost 1 base to trimming and J lost 4 bases; unmatched junction nucleotides: 12. CDR3 size: 18 residues. CDR3 DNA sequence: TGTGCCAGCAGTTTATTCGGCGGGAGGTCGGGCCTATACAATGAGCAGTTCTTC. It is translated as CASSLFGGRSGLYNEQFF.

This rearrangement joins TRBV10-3 to TRBJ1-2, with a possible D match to TRBD1 (5 bases). The CDR3 spans 14 residues. Germline V gene lookup returns CDR1 ENHRY and CDR2 SYGVKD. Deletions cut 5 bases from V and 8 bases from J, with 18 bases between. This CDR3 reads CAISSHDSAGGYTF. CDR3 nucleotides: TGTGCCATCAGTAGTCACGACAGTGCGGGGGGCTACACCTTC.

The genes are TRBV5-1 and TRBJ1-3; D is perhaps TRBD1 (6 bases). V was trimmed by 0 bases and J by 5 bases, leaving 12 bases between them. This CDR3 comprises 15 residues. Germline assignment: CDR1 SGHRS and CDR2 YFSETQ. The CDR3 nucleotides are TGCGCCAGCAGCTTGGATGGACAGATGAGAAACACCATATATTTT. This gives the protein CASSLDGQMRNTIYF.

The J gene is TRBJ2-1, the V gene TRBV4-1; 11 bases match TRBD2. Trimming removed 1 base from V and 7 bases from J; junction bases left unmatched: 6. This CDR3 contains 16 residues. CDR1 MGHRA and CDR2 YSYEKL come from the germline V gene. The CDR3 loop is CASSQASLAGANEQFF. CDR3 coding DNA: TGCGCCAGCAGCCAAGCCTCACTAGCGGGGGCTAATGAGCAGTTCTTC.

This clone was observed a single time. The chain recombines TRBV19 with TRBJ2-5; 7 bases are shared with TRBD2. V lost 4 bases and J lost 2; bases outside the gene matches: 4. CDR3 length: 14 amino acids. Germline-derived CDR1 and CDR2 are LNHDA and SQIVND (reference sequence). The CDR3 loop is CASSTTSSQETQYF. Here the CDR3 DNA reads TGTGCCAGTAGTACGACTAGCAGTCAAGAGACCCAGTACTTC.

The chain is built from TRBV4-1 and TRBJ2-5, with TRBD2 matching 9 bases. The CDR3 has 14 amino acids. Germline assignment: CDR1 MGHRA and CDR2 YSYEKL. V lost 1 base, J lost 6 bases, and 3 bases stayed unmatched. The CDR3 region has the DNA TGCGCCAGCAGCCAAGTCTCTAGCGGGAAGACCCAGTACTTC. Translating gives CASSQVSSGKTQYF.

This sequence joins TRBV5-1 and TRBJ1-4, with no clear D. The CDR3 is 14 residues long. Germline V gene sequence: CDR1 SGHRS, CDR2 YFSETQ. Trimming stripped 0 bases from V and 4 bases from J, with 7 bases between. CDR3 DNA: TGCGCCAGCAGCTTGGGCGGCAATAATGAAAAACTGTTTTTT. Its protein product is CASSLGGNNEKLFF.

To note about this clone: Other DNA variants within this sample encode the same CDR3. V is TRBV7-9 and J is TRBJ1-5; D gene ambiguous. This CDR3 spans 15 amino acids. Germline loops: CDR1 SEHNR, CDR2 FQNEAQ (reference sequence). Trimming cost V 1 base and J 0 bases, with 7 bases left between them. The CDR3 nucleotides read TGTGCCAGCAGCTTAGGCGAATATAGCAATCAGCCCCAGCATTTT. It encodes CASSLGEYSNQPQHF.

V gene TRBV6-5 combines with J gene TRBJ2-5; possibly TRBD1 for D (6 bases). This CDR3 region has 15 residues. The germline V gene has CDR1 MNHEY and CDR2 SVGAGI. Deletions cut 8 bases from V and 3 bases from J, with 19 bases between. The CDR3 spells CASASRGSPEETQYF. CDR3 bases: TGTGCCAGCGCTAGCAGGGGAAGCCCCGAAGAGACCCAGTACTTC.

As regards this clone: Other DNA sequences in this sample translate to the same CDR3. The J gene is TRBJ2-5, the V gene TRBV7-9; 11 bases fit TRBD1. The CDR3 spans 16 residues. Losses at the gene ends were 3 bases for V and 4 bases for J; bases not matched to a gene: 7. Looked up from germline, CDR1 is SEHNR and CDR2 is FQNEAQ (reference sequence). CDR3 in DNA: TGTGCCAGCAGCTTCTCTGGGACAGGGGGGCGAGAGACCCAGTACTTC. Its translation is CASSFSGTGGRETQYF.

Details on this clone: At one boundary the junction diverges from the germline segment, which might be a read error. The chain links TRBV4-2 to TRBJ2-1, with D unclear. The CDR3 is 17 residues long. Per the germline V gene, CDR1 is LGHNA and CDR2 is YNFKEQ. The CDR3 here is CASSQDPVRLAYNGQFF. In DNA, the CDR3 is TGTGCCAGCAGCCAAGACCCCGTCCGACTGGCCTACAATGGGCAGTTCTTC.

This clone was observed once. The chain uses TRBV10-3 and TRBJ1-3; D might be TRBD1 (6 bases). Germline CDR1 and CDR2: ENHRY and SYGVKD. V lost 8 bases to trimming and J lost 0 bases, with 8 bases between them. CDR3 length: 13 amino acids. In nucleotides, the CDR3 is TGTGCCATCCGGGACAACTCTGGAAACACCATATATTTT. Its protein is CAIRDNSGNTIYF.